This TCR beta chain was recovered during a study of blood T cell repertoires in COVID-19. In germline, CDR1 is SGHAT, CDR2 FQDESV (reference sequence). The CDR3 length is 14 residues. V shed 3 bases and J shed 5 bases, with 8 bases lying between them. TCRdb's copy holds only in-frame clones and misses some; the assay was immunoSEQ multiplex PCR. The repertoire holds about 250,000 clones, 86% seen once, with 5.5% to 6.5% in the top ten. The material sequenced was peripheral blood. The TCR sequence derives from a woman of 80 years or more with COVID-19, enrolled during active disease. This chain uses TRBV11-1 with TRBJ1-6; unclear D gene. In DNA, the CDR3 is TGTGCCAGCAGCTTCGGTGTGAATAATTCACCCCTCCACTTT. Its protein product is CASSFGVNNSPLHF.